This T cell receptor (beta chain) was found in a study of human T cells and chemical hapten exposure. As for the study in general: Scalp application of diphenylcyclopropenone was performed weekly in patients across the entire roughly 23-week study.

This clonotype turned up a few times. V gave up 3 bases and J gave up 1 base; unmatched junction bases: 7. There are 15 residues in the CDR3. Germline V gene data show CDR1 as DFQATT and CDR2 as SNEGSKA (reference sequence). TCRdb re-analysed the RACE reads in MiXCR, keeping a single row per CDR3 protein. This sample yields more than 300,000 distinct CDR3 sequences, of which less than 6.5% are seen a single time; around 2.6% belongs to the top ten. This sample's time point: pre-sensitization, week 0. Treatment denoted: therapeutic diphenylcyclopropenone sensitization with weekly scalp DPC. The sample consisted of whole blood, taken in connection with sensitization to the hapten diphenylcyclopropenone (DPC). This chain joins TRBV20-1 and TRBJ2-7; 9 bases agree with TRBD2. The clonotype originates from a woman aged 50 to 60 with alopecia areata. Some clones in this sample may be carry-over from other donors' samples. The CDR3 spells CSASNLLAGSYEQYF. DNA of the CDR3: TGCAGTGCTAGTAATTTGCTAGCGGGGTCCTACGAGCAGTACTTC.